The following is a T cell receptor beta chain sequence with its context. This CDR3 has 13 amino acids. V lost 3 bases and J lost 10, with 12 bases in between. Germline lookup yields CDR1 LNHDA and CDR2 SQIVND (reference sequence). The data stem from a study of blood T cell repertoires in COVID-19. Study-wide context: Whether acute or convalescent, the COVID-19 samples came from the United States, Italy and Spain.

The assay was immunoSEQ multiplex PCR, and TCRdb's table has in-frame clones only and misses some. The profile covers about 240,000 clones, with roughly 91% appearing a single time and roughly 4% taken by the ten largest. The source is a woman aged 30 to 39 who had recovered from COVID-19. Sample: PBMCs or T cells enriched from blood (not recorded which). The chain employs TRBV19 and TRBJ2-2, with unresolved D. CDR3 protein: CASSIWQAVELFF. The CDR3 nucleotides are TGTGCCAGTAGTATTTGGCAGGCAGTGGAGCTGTTTTTT.